This TCR beta chain was found in a study of T cell repertoires in cytomegalovirus infection. The wider study: Public TCR beta signature analysis indicated the presence of both CMV infection and matching HLA type. Study observations and caveats: Identification of carriers of CMV plus the relevant HLA was achieved through cumulative public TCR beta family frequency.

A remark on this clonotype: The antigen is undetermined. Germline is not matched at one junction end, which may reflect a read error.

This CDR3 is 15 amino acids long. MiXCR, applied by TCRdb to the reads, yields one record per CDR3 protein. The data hold about a million distinct CDR3 sequences, with more than 25% observed a single time. V and J are TRBV12-3 or TRBV12-4 and TRBJ1-1; 8 nucleotides line up with TRBD1. Sample: cultured CD8+ T cells from PBMCs, taken from culture after CMV antigen stimulation. The receptor was isolated from a human donor in good health (CMV status not recorded). Some clones in this sample may be carry-over from other donors' samples. The CDR3 DNA reads as TGTGTCAGCATACGCCCGCAGGGGGCTGGGACTGAAGCTTTCTTT. This encodes CVSIRPQGAGTEAFF.